This passage covers 18 T cell receptor beta chains from one sample sequenced in a study of blood T cell repertoires in COVID-19. Repertoires were generated with immunoSEQ multiplex PCR, while TCRdb's copy carries only in-frame clones and drops some. The table records 130,000 to 150,000 clones, around four fifths of them present only once. Sequences were obtained from peripheral blood. The receptors originated from a woman in her thirties or forties with active or convalescent COVID-19.

V is TRBV15 and J is TRBJ1-4; 7 bases fit TRBD1. There are 15 residues in the CDR3. Losses at the gene ends were 0 bases for V and 4 bases for J; bases not matched to a gene: 2. Germline V gives CDR1 LNHNV, CDR2 YYDKDF (reference sequence). The DNA of the CDR3 is TGTGCCACCAGCAGAGATCAGGGGGGTAATGAAAAACTGTTTTTT. It translates to CATSRDQGGNEKLFF.

The rearrangement joins TRBV19 to TRBJ1-5; possibly TRBD1 for D (5 bases). CDR3 length equals 19 residues. Germline V gene data show CDR1 as LNHDA and CDR2 as SQIVND (reference sequence). The V end was cut by 3 bases, the J end by 4 bases, with 25 bases between. The CDR3: CASSIFGAVGGNRNQPQHF. CDR3 nucleotide sequence: TGTGCCAGTAGTATTTTTGGGGCGGTCGGCGGGAATAGAAATCAGCCCCAGCATTTT.

The chain links TRBV28 to TRBJ2-4; tentative D call: TRBD1 (5 bases). In germline, CDR1 is MDHEN, CDR2 SYDVKM. This CDR3 region has 17 residues. The germline V and J ends were trimmed by 4 bases and 0 bases, with 16 bases remaining between them. The CDR3, as DNA: TGTGCCAGCAGTTCCAGGGCGGACCGGCTAGCCAAAAACATTCAGTACTTC. Its protein is CASSSRADRLAKNIQYF.

The CDR3 sequence is CASSKVGPEYNSPLHF. In nucleotides, the CDR3 is TGTGCCAGCAGCAAGGTGGGCCCAGAGTATAATTCACCCCTCCACTTT. The rearrangement links TRBV21-1 to TRBJ1-6; TRBD1, the table's D call, was not compared with the DNA. TRBV21-1 is noted as a pseudogene. CDR3 length: 16 amino acids.

This sequence joins TRBV6-5 and TRBJ1-2; a weak D match, TRBD1 (6 bases). V gave up 2 bases and J gave up 4 bases, with 17 bases separating them. Germline V gene data show CDR1 as MNHEY and CDR2 as SVGAGI. CDR3 length: 16 amino acids. This chain's CDR3 is CASSYRGVTGIYGYTF. In DNA form, the CDR3 reads TGTGCCAGCAGTTACCGGGGGGTAACAGGGATCTATGGCTACACCTTC.

This clone has a single count. The chain couples TRBV2 to TRBJ2-1; the match to TRBD2 covers 11 bases. The CDR3 consists of 16 residues. Germline V gives CDR1 SNHLY, CDR2 FYNNEI. Trimming at V came to 5 bases and at J to 5 bases, leaving 8 bases not matched to a gene. The CDR3 spells CASSSGGTSGNNEQFF. Here the CDR3 DNA reads TGTGCCAGCAGTAGCGGTGGGACTAGCGGAAACAATGAGCAGTTCTTC.

V gene TRBV10-3 combines with J gene TRBJ2-4, with TRBD1 identical over 7 bases. The CDR3 has 14 amino acids. With V trimmed by 3 bases and J by 7 bases, 6 bases remained unmatched. Germline lookup yields CDR1 ENHRY and CDR2 SYGVKD. The CDR3 spells CAISDITGVNIQYF. Here the CDR3 DNA reads TGTGCCATCAGTGATATAACAGGGGTGAACATTCAGTACTTC.

This sequence joins TRBV15 and TRBJ2-7; D gene ambiguous. Germline V gene sequence: CDR1 LNHNV, CDR2 YYDKDF (reference sequence). The CDR3 totals 14 residues. The V end was cut by 4 bases, the J end by 3 bases, with 13 bases between. In DNA form, the CDR3 reads TGTGCCACCAGCACCGGCGGTGGGTACTACGAGCAGTACTTC. Its translation is CATSTGGGYYEQYF.

The V and J genes are TRBV3-1 (or the pseudogene TRBV3-2) and TRBJ2-7, with TRBD2 identical over 9 bases. V trimming: 3 bases; J trimming: 0 bases; junction bases outside the gene matches: 3. The CDR3 totals 15 residues. Germline V gene lookup returns CDR1 LGHDT and CDR2 YNNKEL (reference sequence). The CDR3 region has the DNA TGTGCCAGCAGCCATTCAGCGGGGGGCTCCTACGAGCAGTACTTC. Protein product: CASSHSAGGSYEQYF.

The V call is TRBV3-1 (or the pseudogene TRBV3-2), the J call TRBJ1-1, with D hard to call. V dropped 4 bases and J dropped 1 base, with 13 bases sitting between them. CDR1 is LGHDT, CDR2 YNNKEL, per germline (reference sequence). The CDR3 loop spans 15 amino acids. The CDR3 sequence: CASSPGVLTNTEAFF. CDR3 DNA sequence: TGTGCCAGCAGCCCTGGAGTCTTGACGAACACTGAAGCTTTCTTT.

The rearrangement joins TRBV11-3 to TRBJ2-3; perhaps TRBD1 as D (6 bases). The CDR3 consists of 12 residues. Germline V lookup: CDR1 SGHNT, CDR2 YENEEA. Trimming took off 3 bases at V and 10 bases at J, with 11 bases between the two ends. DNA of the CDR3: TGTGCCAGCAGCTTGGTTGAGGGGGCGCAGTATTTT. Translated, it gives CASSLVEGAQYF.

The V and J genes are TRBV28 and TRBJ1-2; D is uncertain. The CDR3 extends over 16 amino acids. V was clipped by 3 bases and J by 1 base, with 15 bases between them. The germline V gene encodes CDR1 MDHEN and CDR2 SYDVKM. CDR3: CASSFPGLSDNYGYTF. CDR3 nucleotides: TGTGCCAGCAGTTTCCCAGGACTGTCGGATAACTATGGCTACACCTTC.

The V and J genes are TRBV10-2 and TRBJ2-3; possibly TRBD2 for D (5 bases). CDR3 length: 14 residues. Germline-derived CDR1 and CDR2 are WSHSY and SAAADI. Trimming stripped 4 bases from V and 4 bases from J, with 12 bases between. CDR3 nucleotide sequence: TGCGCCAGCAGTGTCGGCCTAGCTGCAGATACGCAGTATTTT. Translation gives CASSVGLAADTQYF.

The chain couples TRBV5-1 to TRBJ2-3; 7 bases are shared with TRBD1. Trimming at V came to 4 bases and at J to 0 bases, leaving 14 bases not matched to a gene. Germline V lookup: CDR1 SGHRS, CDR2 YFSETQ. This CDR3 spans 18 amino acids. DNA of the CDR3: TGCGCCAGCAGCCCCGGGACAGCCGGACTCGGAAGCACAGATACGCAGTATTTT. This translates into CASSPGTAGLGSTDTQYF.

This chain uses TRBV28 with TRBJ1-4; no firm D call. Germline V gives CDR1 MDHEN, CDR2 SYDVKM. Trimming removed 6 bases from V and 7 bases from J, with 15 bases in between. The CDR3 has 14 amino acids. The CDR3 nucleotides read TGTGCCAGCAGCCCCACGGAGCGTACTGAAAAACTGTTTTTT. Translated, it gives CASSPTERTEKLFF.

V gene TRBV19 combines with J gene TRBJ1-5; D is ambiguous. Looked up from germline, CDR1 is LNHDA and CDR2 is SQIVND (reference sequence). Between the trimmed V and J ends, which lost 0 bases and 7 bases, there was a span of 13 bases. There are 15 residues in the CDR3. The CDR3 region has the DNA TGTGCCAGTAGTATAGATCACGGGGTACGGCAGCCCCAGCATTTT. Amino acids: CASSIDHGVRQPQHF. Based on the CDR3 plus reference TRBV19 and TRBJ1-5, the full variable domain is DGGITQSPKYLFRKEGQNVTLSCEQNLNHDAMYWYRQDPGQGLRLIYYSQIVNDFQKGDIAEGYSVSREKKESFPLTVTSAQKNPTAFYLCASSIDHGVRQPQHFGDGTRLSIL.

This chain connects TRBV11-2 to TRBJ1-4; D may be TRBD1 (5 bases). The V gene's germline CDR1 is SGHAT and CDR2 FQNNGV. CDR3 length: 16 residues. Trimming stripped 1 base from V and 1 base from J, with 10 bases between. As DNA, the CDR3 is TGTGCCAGCAGCTTAGGACGGGGGAAAACTAATGAAAAACTGTTTTTT. Encoded protein: CASSLGRGKTNEKLFF. Full variable domain (rest looked up from reference TRBV11-2 and TRBJ1-4): EAGVAQSPRYKIIEKRQSVAFWCNPISGHATLYWYQQILGQGPKLLIQFQNNGVVDDSQLPKDRFSAERLKGVDSTLKIQPAKLEDSAVYLCASSLGRGKTNEKLFFGSGTQLSVL.

This clone was observed once. This sequence joins TRBV6-6 and TRBJ2-4; a possible D gene is TRBD1 (6 bases). CDR3 length equals 15 residues. Germline values: CDR1 MNHNY, CDR2 SVGAGI (reference sequence). The germline V and J ends were trimmed by 7 bases and 1 base, with 14 bases remaining between them. In nucleotides, the CDR3 is TGTGCCAGCAAACCCCCAGGGGACGCCAAAAACATTCAGTACTTC. Its translation is CASKPPGDAKNIQYF.